This T cell receptor (beta chain) stems from a study of blood T cell repertoires in COVID-19. About the research overall: Specimens from acute and convalescent COVID-19 originated in the United States, Italy and Spain.

Source study methods: Amplified reference gene primers provided the basis for estimating nucleated cell counts. The method was immunoSEQ multiplex PCR; TCRdb's version includes in-frame clones alone and lacks a portion of them. V and J calls and clone size are copied from that table; D and trimming were computed from the DNA. This table has 270,000 or so clones, roughly nine tenths appearing once. V was cut by 0 bases and J by 1 base, with 5 bases left in between. From germline, CDR1 is GTSNPN and CDR2 SVGIG (reference sequence). There are 13 residues in the CDR3. The TCR was taken from a middle-aged woman who had recovered from COVID-19. The chain combines TRBV30 with TRBJ2-3, with D hard to call. Sequencing was performed on peripheral blood. The CDR3 is CAWSVGGTDTQYF. The CDR3 DNA is TGTGCCTGGAGTGTTGGAGGCACAGATACGCAGTATTTT. Full variable domain (missing parts from reference TRBV30 and TRBJ2-3): SQTIHQWPATLVQPVGSPLSLECTVEGTSNPNLYWYRQAAGRGLQLLFYSVGIGQISSEVPQNLSASRPQDRQFILSSKKLLLSDSGFYLCAWSVGGTDTQYFGPGTRLTVL.